This TCR beta chain was sequenced in a study of CD8 T cells in ankylosing spondylitis. V lost 4 bases, J lost 5 bases, and 8 bases stayed unmatched. Looked up from germline, CDR1 is SGHRS and CDR2 is YFSETQ. There are 17 residues in the CDR3. Study-wide points: Researchers reportedly found disease-linked clones significantly enriched in matched ankylosing spondylitis synovial fluid.

A single record per CDR3 protein comes from TCRdb applying MiXCR to the 5' RACE reads. The sample yields roughly 250,000 distinct CDR3 sequences, about 11% seen once. This clonotype was found many times. Its antigen remains unidentified. Sequencing was carried out using blood, either unsorted or a sorted T cell fraction (not recorded which). The sequence came from a male donor with ankylosing spondylitis or in good health (not recorded which). The chain has TRBV5-1 and TRBJ2-1; 14 bases align to TRBD2. The CDR3 DNA reads TGCGCCAGCAGCCAGGGACTAGCGGGAGTCGGTGACAATGAGCAGTTCTTC. It specifies CASSQGLAGVGDNEQFF.